What follows describes a single TCR beta chain. The data derive from a study of neoadjuvant anti-PD-1 for oral cavity cancer. Time point: after neoadjuvant nivolumab, at surgical resection. CDR1 SGHTS and CDR2 YDEGEE come from the germline V gene. Trimming took 1 base from V and 2 from J, leaving 10 bases between them. The CDR3 is 14 amino acids. Here immunoSEQ multiplex PCR was the method, and the copy in TCRdb shows in-frame clones only, minus some. Of around 13,000 clones listed, roughly four fifths were seen once; the top ten hold under 2.5%. Sequenced material: PBMCs, taken after nivolumab (anti-PD-1) treatment. This sequence originates from a person between 40 and 85 years old with oral cavity squamous cell carcinoma. The chain has TRBV5-8 and TRBJ2-7; D possibly corresponds to TRBD2 (5 bases). As DNA, the CDR3 is TGTGCCAGCAGCTTGTTGCTAGCCCCCTACGAGCAGTACTTC. It encodes CASSLLLAPYEQYF.